This T cell receptor (beta chain) was obtained from a study of shared clonotypes between healthy human individuals. Study-level findings and limits: It was the few donors that limited the genetic and exposure-history diversity represented.

About this clone itself: Its antigen is currently unknown. A read error is possible here, since a much larger clone lies one base away. The same CDR3 also results from other DNA sequences found in this sample.

Tens of thousands of T cell genomes, or 250 to 300 ng DNA, went into replicate PCRs of unsorted PBMC. The team ran DNA from unsorted PBMCs on ten immunoSEQ deep assay plates for sequencing. Per the original methods: Filtering differed for immunoSEQ, which gave only junction sequences without quality scores. Repertoires were generated with immunoSEQ multiplex PCR, while TCRdb's copy carries only in-frame clones and drops some. V, J and clone size are those of that table, while D and trimming were read from the DNA. The sample contains 400,000 to 500,000 clones, approximately 80% of which appear only once. The specimen sequenced was PBMCs. The receptor was derived from a woman between 35 and 50 years old in good health. Some clones in this sample may be carry-over from other donors' samples.

The CDR3 DNA reads TGTGCCAGCAGTGAAAGCGGACAGCCGAACACTGAAGCTTTCTTT. Its translation: CASSESGQPNTEAFF. J is TRBJ1-1 and V is TRBV2, with D perhaps matching TRBD1 (6 bases). Germline CDR1 SNHLY, CDR2 FYNNEI. This CDR3 region has 15 residues. Trimming took off 2 bases at V and 1 base at J, with 11 bases between the two ends.